The T cell receptor beta chain under discussion was sequenced for a study of T cell responses to AZD1222 COVID-19 vaccine. Turning to this clone: The antigen is undetermined.

Pooled in the analysis were second doses at about 4 or about 12 weeks. Between the trimmed V and J ends, which lost 7 bases and 5 bases, there was a span of 11 bases. CDR3 length: 12 residues. Germline assignment: CDR1 SNHLY and CDR2 FYNNEI. Sequenced by immunoSEQ multiplex PCR; TCRdb stores in-frame clones only, minus some. The table shows some 130,000 clones, with about 90% occurring only once. Study conclusions and caveats: White British donors predominated, females outnumbered males, and clonal diversity was possibly underestimated.

This clonotype was sampled from an adult who received the AZD1222 COVID-19 vaccine. The sequenced sample was peripheral blood, obtained 28 days after the second AZD1222 dose. The genes are TRBV2 and TRBJ2-5, with D perhaps given as TRBD1 or TRBD2 (6 bases each). DNA of the CDR3: TGTGCCAGCAAGGGGGGCCTGGAGACCCAGTACTTC. Translated, it gives CASKGGLETQYF.